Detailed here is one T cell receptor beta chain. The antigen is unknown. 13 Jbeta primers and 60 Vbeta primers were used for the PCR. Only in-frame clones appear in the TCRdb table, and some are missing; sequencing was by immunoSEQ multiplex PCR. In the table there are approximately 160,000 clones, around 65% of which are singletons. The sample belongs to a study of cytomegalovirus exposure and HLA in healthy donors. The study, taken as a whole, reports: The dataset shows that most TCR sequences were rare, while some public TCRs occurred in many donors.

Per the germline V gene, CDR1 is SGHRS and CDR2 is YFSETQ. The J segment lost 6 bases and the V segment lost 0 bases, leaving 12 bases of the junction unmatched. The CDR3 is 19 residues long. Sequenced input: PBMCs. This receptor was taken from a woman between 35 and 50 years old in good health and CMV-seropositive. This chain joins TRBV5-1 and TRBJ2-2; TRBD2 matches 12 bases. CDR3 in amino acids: CASSLVTSSGRANAGELFF. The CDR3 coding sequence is TGCGCCAGCAGCTTGGTAACTTCTAGCGGGAGGGCCAACGCCGGGGAGCTGTTTTTT.